This T cell receptor (beta chain) appears in the sequencing data of a study of blood T cells in healthy people across ages. Study-wide results and limits: Diversity was estimated from one million T cells, and these estimates were considered underestimates.

The length of the CDR3 is 17 residues. The junction had 14 bases not matched to a gene; V was cut back by 1 base and J by 8 bases. Germline V lookup: CDR1 LNHNV, CDR2 YYDKDF (reference sequence). PCR was performed a second time for roughly 7 to 12 cycles using a sample-barcoded 5' primer and a J-beta primer mix. In TCRdb, the 5' RACE reads were re-called with MiXCR into one record per CDR3 protein. There are about 650,000 distinct CDR3 sequences in the sample; less than 40% occur only once, and over 15% lies in the top ten. Turning to this clonotype: Its antigen is still unknown. A much larger clone lies one base from this, so it may be a read error.

Source material: blood. J is TRBJ1-2 and V is TRBV15; TRBD1 matches 9 bases. The receptor was isolated from an elderly woman in good health. CDR3: CATSRGLRGTGTEGYTF. The CDR3 DNA sequence: TGTGCCACCAGCAGAGGATTGCGCGGGACAGGGACCGAGGGCTACACCTTC.